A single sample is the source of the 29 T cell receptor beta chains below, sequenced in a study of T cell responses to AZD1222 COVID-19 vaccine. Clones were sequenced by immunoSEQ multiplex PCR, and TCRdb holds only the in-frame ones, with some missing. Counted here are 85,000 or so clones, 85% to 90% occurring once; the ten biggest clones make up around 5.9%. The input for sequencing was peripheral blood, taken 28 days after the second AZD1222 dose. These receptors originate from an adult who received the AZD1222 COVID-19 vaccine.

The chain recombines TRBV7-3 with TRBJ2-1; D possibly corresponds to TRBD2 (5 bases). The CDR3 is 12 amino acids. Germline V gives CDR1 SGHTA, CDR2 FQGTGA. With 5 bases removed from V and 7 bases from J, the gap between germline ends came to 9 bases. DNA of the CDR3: TGTGCCAGCAGCCCGACGGGGAATGAGCAGTTCTTC. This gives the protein CASSPTGNEQFF.

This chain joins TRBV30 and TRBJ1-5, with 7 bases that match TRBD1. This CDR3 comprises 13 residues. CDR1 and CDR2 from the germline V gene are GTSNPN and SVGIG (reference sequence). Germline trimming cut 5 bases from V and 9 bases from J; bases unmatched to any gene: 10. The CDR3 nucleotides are TGTGCCTGGGGGCCGGCAGGGGGACTGCCCCAGCATTTT. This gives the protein CAWGPAGGLPQHF.

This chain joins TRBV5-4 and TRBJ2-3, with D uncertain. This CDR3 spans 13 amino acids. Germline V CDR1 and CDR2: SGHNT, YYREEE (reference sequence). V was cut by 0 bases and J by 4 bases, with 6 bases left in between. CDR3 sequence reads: CASSLGGADTQYF. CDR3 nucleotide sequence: TGTGCCAGCAGCTTGGGTGGGGCAGATACGCAGTATTTT.

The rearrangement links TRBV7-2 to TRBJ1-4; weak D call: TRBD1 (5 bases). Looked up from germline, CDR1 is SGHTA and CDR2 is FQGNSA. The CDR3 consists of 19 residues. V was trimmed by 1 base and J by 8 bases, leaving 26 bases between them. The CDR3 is CASSLDPTRNLWQGEKLFF. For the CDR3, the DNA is TGTGCCAGCAGCTTAGACCCTACCCGAAACTTGTGGCAGGGCGAAAAACTGTTTTTT.

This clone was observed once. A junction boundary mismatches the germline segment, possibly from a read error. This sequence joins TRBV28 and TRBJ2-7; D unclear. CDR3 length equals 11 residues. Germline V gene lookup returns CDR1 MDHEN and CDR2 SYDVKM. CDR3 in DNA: TGTGCCGGCAGTACAGCCTACGAGCAGTACTTC. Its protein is CAGSTAYEQYF.

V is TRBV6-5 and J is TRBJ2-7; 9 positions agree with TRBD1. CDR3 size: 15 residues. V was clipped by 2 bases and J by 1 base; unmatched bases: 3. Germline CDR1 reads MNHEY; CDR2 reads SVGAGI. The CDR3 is CASSYAGTGSYEQYF. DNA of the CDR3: TGTGCCAGCAGTTACGCCGGGACAGGGTCCTACGAGCAGTACTTC.

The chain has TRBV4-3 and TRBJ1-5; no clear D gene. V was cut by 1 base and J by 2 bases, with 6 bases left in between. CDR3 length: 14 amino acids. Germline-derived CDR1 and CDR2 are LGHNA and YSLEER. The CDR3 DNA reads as TGCGCCAGCAGCCAAGCCTGGGGCAATCAGCCCCAGCATTTT. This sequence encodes CASSQAWGNQPQHF.

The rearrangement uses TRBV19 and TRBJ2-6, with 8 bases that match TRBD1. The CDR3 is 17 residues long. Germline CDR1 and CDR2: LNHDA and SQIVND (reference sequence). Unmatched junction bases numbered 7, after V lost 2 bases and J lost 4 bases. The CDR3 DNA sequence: TGTGCCAGTAGTATATGGCAGGGGGCTTACGGGGCCAACGTCCTGACTTTC. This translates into CASSIWQGAYGANVLTF.

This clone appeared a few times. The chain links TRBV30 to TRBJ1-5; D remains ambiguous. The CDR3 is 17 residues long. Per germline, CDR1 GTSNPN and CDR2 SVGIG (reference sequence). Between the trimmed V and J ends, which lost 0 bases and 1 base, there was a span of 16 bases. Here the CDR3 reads CAWSVPGWAASNQPQHF. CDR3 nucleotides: TGTGCCTGGAGTGTACCGGGGTGGGCGGCCAGCAATCAGCCCCAGCATTTT.

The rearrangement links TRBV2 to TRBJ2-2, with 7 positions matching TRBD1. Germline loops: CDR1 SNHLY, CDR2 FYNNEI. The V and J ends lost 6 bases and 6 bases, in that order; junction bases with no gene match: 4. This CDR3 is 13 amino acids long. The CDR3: CASSDRVPGELFF. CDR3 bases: TGTGCCAGCAGCGACAGGGTGCCCGGGGAGCTGTTTTTT.

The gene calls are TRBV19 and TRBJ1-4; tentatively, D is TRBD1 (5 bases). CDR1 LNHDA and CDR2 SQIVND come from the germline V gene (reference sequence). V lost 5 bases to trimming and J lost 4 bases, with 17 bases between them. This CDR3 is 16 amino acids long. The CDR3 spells CASSPGRGQINEKLFF. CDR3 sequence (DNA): TGTGCCAGTAGTCCTGGAAGGGGCCAAATTAATGAAAAACTGTTTTTT. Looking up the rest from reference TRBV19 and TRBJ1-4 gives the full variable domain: DGGITQSPKYLFRKEGQNVTLSCEQNLNHDAMYWYRQDPGQGLRLIYYSQIVNDFQKGDIAEGYSVSREKKESFPLTVTSAQKNPTAFYLCASSPGRGQINEKLFFGSGTQLSVL.

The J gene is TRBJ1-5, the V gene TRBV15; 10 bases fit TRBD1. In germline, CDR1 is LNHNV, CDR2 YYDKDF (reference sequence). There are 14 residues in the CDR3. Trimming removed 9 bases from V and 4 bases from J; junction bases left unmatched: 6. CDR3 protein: CATGTGEANQPQHF. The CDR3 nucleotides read TGTGCCACGGGGACAGGGGAGGCTAATCAGCCCCAGCATTTT.

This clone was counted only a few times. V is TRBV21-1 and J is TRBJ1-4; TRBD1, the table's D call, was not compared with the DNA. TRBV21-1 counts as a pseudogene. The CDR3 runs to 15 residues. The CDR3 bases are TGTGCCAGCAGTGGGACAACTGGAGCTAATGAAAAACTGTTTTTT. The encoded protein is CASSGTTGANEKLFF.

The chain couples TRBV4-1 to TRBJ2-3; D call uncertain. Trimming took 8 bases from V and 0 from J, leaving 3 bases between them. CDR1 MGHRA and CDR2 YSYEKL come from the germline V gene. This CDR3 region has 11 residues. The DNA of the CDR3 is TGCGCCAGCTGTAGCACAGATACGCAGTATTTT. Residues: CASCSTDTQYF.

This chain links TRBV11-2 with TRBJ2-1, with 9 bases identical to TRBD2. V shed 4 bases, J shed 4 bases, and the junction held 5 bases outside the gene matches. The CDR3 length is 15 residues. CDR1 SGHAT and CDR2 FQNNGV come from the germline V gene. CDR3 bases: TGTGCCAGCAGCTCTGGACTAGCGAGGTACAATGAGCAGTTCTTC. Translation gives CASSSGLARYNEQFF.

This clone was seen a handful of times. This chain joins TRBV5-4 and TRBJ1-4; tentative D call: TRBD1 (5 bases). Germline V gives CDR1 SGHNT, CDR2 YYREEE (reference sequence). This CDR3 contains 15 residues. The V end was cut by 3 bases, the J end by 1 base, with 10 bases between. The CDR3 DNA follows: TGTGCCAGCAGCTCGGACATTGGAACTAATGAAAAACTGTTTTTT. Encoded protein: CASSSDIGTNEKLFF.

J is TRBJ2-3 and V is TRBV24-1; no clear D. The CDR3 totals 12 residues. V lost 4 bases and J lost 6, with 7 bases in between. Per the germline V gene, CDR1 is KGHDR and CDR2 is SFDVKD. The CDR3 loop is CATSDGYDTQYF. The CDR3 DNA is TGTGCCACCAGTGACGGCTACGATACGCAGTATTTT.

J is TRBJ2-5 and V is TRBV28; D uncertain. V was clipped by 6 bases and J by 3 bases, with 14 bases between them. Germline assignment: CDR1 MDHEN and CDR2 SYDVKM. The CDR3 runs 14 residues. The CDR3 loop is CASSQAPLKETQYF. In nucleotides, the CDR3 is TGTGCCAGCAGCCAAGCCCCCCTCAAAGAGACCCAGTACTTC.

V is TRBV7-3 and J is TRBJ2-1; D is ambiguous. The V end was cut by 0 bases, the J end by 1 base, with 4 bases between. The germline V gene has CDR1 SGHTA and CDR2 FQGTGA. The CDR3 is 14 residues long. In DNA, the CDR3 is TGTGCCAGCAGCTTAACAGGTTCCTACAATGAGCAGTTCTTC. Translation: CASSLTGSYNEQFF.

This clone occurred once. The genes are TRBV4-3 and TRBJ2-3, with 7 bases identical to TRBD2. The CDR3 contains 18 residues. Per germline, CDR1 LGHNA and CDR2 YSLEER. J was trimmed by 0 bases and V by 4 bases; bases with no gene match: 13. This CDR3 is CASSLSLSASGSTDTQYF. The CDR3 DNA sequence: TGCGCCAGCAGCCTCTCCCTCTCGGCTAGCGGTAGCACAGATACGCAGTATTTT.

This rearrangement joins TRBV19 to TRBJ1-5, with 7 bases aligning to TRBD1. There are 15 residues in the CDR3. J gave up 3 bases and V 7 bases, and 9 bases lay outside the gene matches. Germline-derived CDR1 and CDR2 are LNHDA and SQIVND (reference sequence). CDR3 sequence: CASTEVGTVNQPQHF. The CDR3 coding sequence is TGTGCCAGTACCGAGGTTGGGACAGTCAATCAGCCCCAGCATTTT.

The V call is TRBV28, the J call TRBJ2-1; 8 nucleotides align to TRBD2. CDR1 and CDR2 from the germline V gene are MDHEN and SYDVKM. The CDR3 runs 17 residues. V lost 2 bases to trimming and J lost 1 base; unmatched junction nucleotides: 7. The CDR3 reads CASSLGAGAISYNEQFF. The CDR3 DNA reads TGTGCCAGCAGTTTAGGAGCGGGAGCAATTTCCTACAATGAGCAGTTCTTC.

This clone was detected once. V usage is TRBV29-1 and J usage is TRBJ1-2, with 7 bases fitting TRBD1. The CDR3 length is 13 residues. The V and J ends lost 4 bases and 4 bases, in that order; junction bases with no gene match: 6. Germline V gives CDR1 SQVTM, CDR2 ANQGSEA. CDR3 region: CSVARQGIYGYTF. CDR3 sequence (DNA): TGCAGCGTTGCCCGACAGGGAATCTATGGCTACACCTTC.

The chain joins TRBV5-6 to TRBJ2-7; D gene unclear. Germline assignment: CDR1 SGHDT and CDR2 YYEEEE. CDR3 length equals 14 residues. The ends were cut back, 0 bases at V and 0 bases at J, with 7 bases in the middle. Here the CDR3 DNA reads TGTGCCAGCAGCTTGGCACCGAGCTCCTACGAGCAGTACTTC. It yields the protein CASSLAPSSYEQYF.

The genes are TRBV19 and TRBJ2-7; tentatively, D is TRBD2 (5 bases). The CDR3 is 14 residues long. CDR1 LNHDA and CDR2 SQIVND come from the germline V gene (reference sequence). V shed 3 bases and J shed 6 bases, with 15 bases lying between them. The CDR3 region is CASSIRGNAGEQYF. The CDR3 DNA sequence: TGTGCCAGTAGTATCCGAGGGAATGCGGGCGAGCAGTACTTC.

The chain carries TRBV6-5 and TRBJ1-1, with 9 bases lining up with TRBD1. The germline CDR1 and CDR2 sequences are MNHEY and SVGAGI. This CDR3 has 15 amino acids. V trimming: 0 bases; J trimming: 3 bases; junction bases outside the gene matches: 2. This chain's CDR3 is CASSYSGTGYTEAFF. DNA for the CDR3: TGTGCCAGCAGTTACTCCGGGACAGGGTACACTGAAGCTTTCTTT.

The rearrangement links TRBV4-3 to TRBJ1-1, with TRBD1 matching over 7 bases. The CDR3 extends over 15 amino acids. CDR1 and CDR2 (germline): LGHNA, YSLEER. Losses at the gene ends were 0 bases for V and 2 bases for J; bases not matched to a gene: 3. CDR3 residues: CASSQEGQPNTEAFF. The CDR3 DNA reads TGCGCCAGCAGCCAAGAGGGACAGCCCAACACTGAAGCTTTCTTT.

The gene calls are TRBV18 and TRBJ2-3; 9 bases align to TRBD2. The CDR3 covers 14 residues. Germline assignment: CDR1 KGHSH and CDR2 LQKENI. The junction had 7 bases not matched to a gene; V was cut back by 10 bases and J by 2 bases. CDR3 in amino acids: CATGGGRATDTQYF. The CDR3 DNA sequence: TGTGCCACCGGTGGCGGGAGGGCCACAGATACGCAGTATTTT.

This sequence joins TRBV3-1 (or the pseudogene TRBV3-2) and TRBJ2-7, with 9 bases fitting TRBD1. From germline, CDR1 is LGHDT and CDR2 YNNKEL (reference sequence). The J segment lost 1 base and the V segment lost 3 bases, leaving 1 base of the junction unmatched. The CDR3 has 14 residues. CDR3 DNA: TGTGCCAGCAGCCACGGGACAGGGTCCTACGAGCAGTACTTC. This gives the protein CASSHGTGSYEQYF.